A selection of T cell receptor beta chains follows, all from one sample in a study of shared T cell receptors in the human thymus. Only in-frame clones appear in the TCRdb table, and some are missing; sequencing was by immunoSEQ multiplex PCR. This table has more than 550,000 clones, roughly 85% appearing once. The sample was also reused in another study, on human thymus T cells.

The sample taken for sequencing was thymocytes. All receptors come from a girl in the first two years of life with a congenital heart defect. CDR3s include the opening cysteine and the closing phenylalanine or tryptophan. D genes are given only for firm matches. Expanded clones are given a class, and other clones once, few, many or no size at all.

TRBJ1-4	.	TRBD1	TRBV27	TGTGCCAGCAGTTGGGGCAGGGGGCGAGAAAAACTGTTTTTT	CASSWGRGREKLFF
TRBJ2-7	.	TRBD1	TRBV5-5	TGTGCCAGCAGCCTGAGCCGGGACAGCTCCTACGAGCAGTACTTC	CASSLSRDSSYEQYF
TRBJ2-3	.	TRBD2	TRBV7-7	TGTGCTAGCAGCTTAGTTCCTTTTTCCGGGACTAGCGGGGGAGGCACAGATACGCAGTATTTT	CASSLVPFSGTSGGGTDTQYF
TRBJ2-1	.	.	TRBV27	TGTGCCAGCAGTTCCATCGGCGGGGTGACCTACAATGAGCAGTTCTTC	CASSSIGGVTYNEQFF
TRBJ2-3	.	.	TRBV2	TGTGCCAGAGGAACCGGGGAAAGCACAGATACGCAGTATTTT	CARGTGESTDTQYF
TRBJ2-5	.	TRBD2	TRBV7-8	TGTGCCAGCAGCTTAGTGAAAGCGGGGGACGTAGAGACCCAGTACTTC	CASSLVKAGDVETQYF
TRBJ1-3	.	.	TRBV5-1	TGCGCCAGCATGAACGCCGACACGAATGGAAACACCATATATTTT	CASMNADTNGNTIYF
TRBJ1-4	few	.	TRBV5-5	TGTGCCAGCAGCTTGTCGAGTTACGAAAAACTGTTTTTT	CASSLSSYEKLFF
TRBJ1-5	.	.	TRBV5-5	TGTGCCAGCAGCCTTAACGGGGAGGGTAGCAATCAGCCCCAGCATTTT	CASSLNGEGSNQPQHF
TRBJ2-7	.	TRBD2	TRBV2	TGTGCCAGCAGTGAAAAGCCGACCGGACTAGCGGGGGCCATCTACGAGCAGTACTTC	CASSEKPTGLAGAIYEQYF
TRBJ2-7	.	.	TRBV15	TGTGCCACCAGCAGAGACGACAGGTCTCGGCAGTACTTC	CATSRDDRSRQYF